In its sample, the clone carrying this T cell receptor beta chain was seen many times. Antigen specificity is unknown. The length of the CDR3 is 13 residues. The V gene lost 5 bases and the J gene lost 6 bases, with 11 bases spanning the gap. Germline V gives CDR1 SGHTA, CDR2 FQGTGA. This sample was included in a study of T cells after yellow fever vaccination. Study-level findings and limits: Post-booster repertoires again held most primary-vaccination clones (roughly 95% CD4, over 80% CD8). Clonotypes appearing in both CD4 and CD8 compartments existed, and their share was small. The secondary T-cell response peaked on day 5, not day 15, but was weaker.

The TCR cDNA carried a universal primer site and UMIs from 5'RACE template switching. Each CDR3 protein is one row after TCRdb ran MiXCR on the 5' RACE reads. The data show just under 600,000 distinct CDR3 sequences, with about 13% seen just once and about 14% held by the top ten. The input for sequencing was PBMCs, taken on the day of the yellow fever booster vaccination. The V call is TRBV7-3, the J call TRBJ2-1; D not certain. This TCR was recovered from a man between 25 and 39 years old who received the YFV17D yellow fever vaccine. The CDR3 nucleotides read TGTGCCAGCAGCCCCTTGGCCGGCAATGAGCAGTTCTTC. As protein: CASSPLAGNEQFF.